One sample yielded the 19 T cell receptor beta chains listed below, sequenced in a study of T cell responses to AZD1222 COVID-19 vaccine. The repertoire was sequenced with immunoSEQ multiplex PCR; TCRdb's copy has only in-frame clones and lacks some. The repertoire includes around 120,000 clones, 90% to 95% of them detected once, and 2.5% to 3% sits in the top ten. This material consisted of peripheral blood, taken on day 0 of AZD1222 vaccination. The source of these receptors is an adult in good health.

CDR3 nucleotides: TGCGCCAGCAGCCCATTAGCGGGACCCACAGATACGCAGTATTTT. Residues: CASSPLAGPTDTQYF. The chain uses TRBV5-1 and TRBJ2-3; 8 nucleotides align to TRBD2. J lost 2 bases, V lost 4 bases, and 6 bases had no gene match. Germline lookup yields CDR1 SGHRS and CDR2 YFSETQ. This CDR3 comprises 15 residues. Together with reference TRBV5-1 and TRBJ2-3, the CDR3 gives the full variable domain: KAGVTQTPRYLIKTRGQQVTLSCSPISGHRSVSWYQQTPGQGLQFLFEYFSETQRNKGNFPGRFSGRQFSNSRSEMNVSTLELGDSALYLCASSPLAGPTDTQYFGPGTRLTVL.

The gene calls are TRBV19 and TRBJ2-2; 8 nucleotides align to TRBD2. CDR3 size: 14 residues. Germline values: CDR1 LNHDA, CDR2 SQIVND (reference sequence). V was clipped by 1 base and J by 10 bases; unmatched bases: 5. This CDR3 is CASSIVVAGTELFF. The CDR3 nucleotides are TGTGCCAGTAGTATAGTGGTAGCGGGAACGGAGCTGTTTTTT. Full variable domain (remainder filled in from reference TRBV19 and TRBJ2-2): DGGITQSPKYLFRKEGQNVTLSCEQNLNHDAMYWYRQDPGQGLRLIYYSQIVNDFQKGDIAEGYSVSREKKESFPLTVTSAQKNPTAFYLCASSIVVAGTELFFGEGSRLTVL.

The table lists this clone with a count of one. This rearrangement joins TRBV10-1 to TRBJ2-2; D ambiguous. V was trimmed by 2 bases and J by 2 bases, leaving 3 bases between them. Germline-derived CDR1 and CDR2 are WNHNN and SYGVQD (reference sequence). The CDR3 has 13 amino acids. The CDR3 DNA follows: TGCGCCAGCAGTGAGCAAAACACCGGGGAGCTGTTTTTT. The encoded protein is CASSEQNTGELFF.

The chain links TRBV3-1 (or the pseudogene TRBV3-2) to TRBJ1-1; 10 nucleotides line up with TRBD1. Germline CDR1 is LGHDT and CDR2 is YNNKEL (reference sequence). The V and J ends lost 8 bases and 5 bases, in that order; junction bases with no gene match: 5. CDR3 size: 13 residues. The CDR3: CASGRQGATEAFF. Here the CDR3 DNA reads TGTGCCAGCGGTAGACAGGGGGCGACTGAAGCTTTCTTT.

The J gene is TRBJ2-7, the V gene TRBV7-3; D tentatively reads TRBD1 or TRBD2 (5 bases each). V was cut by 0 bases and J by 4 bases, with 10 bases left in between. The germline V gene encodes CDR1 SGHTA and CDR2 FQGTGA. There are 14 residues in the CDR3. CDR3 amino acids: CASSLTGRGYEQYF. CDR3 coding DNA: TGTGCCAGCAGCTTAACGGGACGGGGATACGAGCAGTACTTC.

This sequence joins TRBV7-9 and TRBJ2-3, with a possible D match to TRBD2 (5 bases). Deletions cut 4 bases from V and 3 bases from J, with 17 bases between. The CDR3 loop spans 16 amino acids. The germline gives CDR1 SEHNR, CDR2 FQNEAQ (reference sequence). CDR3 coding DNA: TGTGCCAGCAGCTCCCAGAGCGGAAGCAGGACAGATACGCAGTATTTT. Its translation: CASSSQSGSRTDTQYF.

The V gene is TRBV10-2, the J gene TRBJ1-5; 8 nucleotides align to TRBD1. The CDR3 consists of 13 residues. The germline gives CDR1 WSHSY, CDR2 SAAADI. Trimming at V came to 6 bases and at J to 3 bases, leaving 1 base not matched to a gene. This CDR3 reads CASRTGVNQPQHF. CDR3 coding DNA: TGCGCCAGCAGGACAGGGGTCAATCAGCCCCAGCATTTT.

This sequence joins TRBV19 and TRBJ1-3; 7 bases line up with TRBD1. This CDR3 contains 17 residues. CDR1 LNHDA and CDR2 SQIVND come from the germline V gene (reference sequence). J was trimmed by 0 bases and V by 5 bases; bases with no gene match: 10. In DNA, the CDR3 is TGTGCCAGTAGTCGACCCACGGACAGGTACTCTGGAAACACCATATATTTT. Translation gives CASSRPTDRYSGNTIYF.

The chain has TRBV6-5 and TRBJ2-3; tentative D call: TRBD1 (5 bases). Germline V gives CDR1 MNHEY, CDR2 SVGAGI. Trimming took off 2 bases at V and 2 bases at J, with 11 bases between the two ends. CDR3 length: 15 residues. CDR3 residues: CASSYSRAFTDTQYF. CDR3 DNA: TGTGCCAGCAGTTACAGCAGGGCATTCACAGATACGCAGTATTTT.

This chain links TRBV19 with TRBJ2-1; possible D gene TRBD1, 5 bases. This CDR3 is built from 15 residues. Trimming took off 1 base at V and 3 bases at J, with 10 bases between the two ends. The germline V gene encodes CDR1 LNHDA and CDR2 SQIVND (reference sequence). The CDR3 is CASSIASRGYNEQFF. The DNA of the CDR3 is TGTGCCAGTAGTATAGCTAGTAGGGGCTACAATGAGCAGTTCTTC. The full variable domain, with the rest looked up from reference TRBV19 and TRBJ2-1, is DGGITQSPKYLFRKEGQNVTLSCEQNLNHDAMYWYRQDPGQGLRLIYYSQIVNDFQKGDIAEGYSVSREKKESFPLTVTSAQKNPTAFYLCASSIASRGYNEQFFGPGTRLTVL.

The chain has TRBV28 and TRBJ1-1; TRBD1 matches at 7 bases. Germline V gene lookup returns CDR1 MDHEN and CDR2 SYDVKM. The length of the CDR3 is 14 residues. The ends lost 2 bases at V and 4 bases at J; junction bases unmatched: 4. As DNA, the CDR3 is TGTGCCAGCAGTTTACCCAGGGGGGGCACTGAAGCTTTCTTT. Translation: CASSLPRGGTEAFF.

The genes are TRBV7-8 and TRBJ2-3; D gene unclear. This CDR3 comprises 16 residues. V lost 5 bases and J lost 4, with 19 bases in between. Per the germline V gene, CDR1 is SGHVS and CDR2 is FQNEAQ. CDR3 nucleotides: TGTGCCAGCAGCCGCCCCCCAGGTGGCACCGCAGATACGCAGTATTTT. Amino acids: CASSRPPGGTADTQYF.

This clone was counted a single time. The chain combines TRBV5-1 with TRBJ1-1; D is uncertain. Germline V gene lookup returns CDR1 SGHRS and CDR2 YFSETQ. This CDR3 spans 13 amino acids. Trimming removed 0 bases from V and 7 bases from J, with 10 bases in between. This CDR3 is CASSLVGPREAFF. CDR3 bases: TGCGCCAGCAGCTTGGTCGGCCCTCGTGAAGCTTTCTTT.

The rearrangement links TRBV4-1 to TRBJ1-6, with TRBD1 matching over 9 bases. V dropped 0 bases and J dropped 4; count of bases not matched to a gene: 10. Looked up from germline, CDR1 is MGHRA and CDR2 is YSYEKL. The CDR3 consists of 19 residues. The CDR3 region has the DNA TGCGCCAGCAGCCAAGATCCCGGGACAGGGTGGGGATATAATTCACCCCTCCACTTT. This sequence encodes CASSQDPGTGWGYNSPLHF.

The CDR3 protein is CASSLGGRATGELFF. DNA of the CDR3: TGTGCCAGCAGCTTAGGTGGGAGGGCCACCGGGGAGCTGTTTTTT. The gene calls are TRBV11-2 and TRBJ2-2; 7 bases match TRBD2. J lost 4 bases, V lost 1 base, and 3 bases had no gene match. The CDR3 is made up of 15 amino acids. Germline V lookup: CDR1 SGHAT, CDR2 FQNNGV.

The J gene is TRBJ2-7, the V gene TRBV27; D might be TRBD1 (6 bases). V was shortened by 6 bases and J by 7 bases, with 16 bases between the two germline ends. Germline V CDR1 and CDR2: MNHEY, SMNVEV (reference sequence). This CDR3 region has 13 residues. This CDR3 reads CASRGDISGEQYF. The CDR3 DNA follows: TGTGCCAGCAGAGGGGACATCTCCGGGGAGCAGTACTTC.

The chain couples TRBV3-1 (or the pseudogene TRBV3-2) to TRBJ2-7; 7 bases agree with TRBD2. V lost 4 bases, J lost 3 bases, and 6 bases stayed unmatched. CDR3 size: 14 residues. Germline CDR1 reads LGHDT; CDR2 reads YNNKEL (reference sequence). CDR3 in amino acids: CASSLIGRGYEQYF. As DNA, the CDR3 is TGTGCCAGCAGCCTTATTGGGAGGGGCTACGAGCAGTACTTC.

The chain has TRBV19 and TRBJ2-4; a possible D gene is TRBD2 (5 bases). CDR1 is LNHDA, CDR2 SQIVND, per germline (reference sequence). The CDR3 is made up of 13 amino acids. The germline V and J ends were trimmed by 7 bases and 8 bases, with 15 bases remaining between them. CDR3 DNA: TGTGCCAGTAAACCTACGGGAAAAGACATTCAGTACTTC. It codes for CASKPTGKDIQYF.

The chain uses TRBV30 and TRBJ1-6; D perhaps matches TRBD1 (5 bases). Trimming took off 4 bases at V and 4 bases at J, with 11 bases between the two ends. Germline values: CDR1 GTSNPN, CDR2 SVGIG (reference sequence). The CDR3 covers 14 residues. The CDR3 spells CAWTTRQYNSPLHF. In DNA, the CDR3 is TGTGCCTGGACCACTCGACAGTATAATTCACCCCTCCACTTT. The full variable domain, its missing parts supplied by reference TRBV30 and TRBJ1-6, is SQTIHQWPATLVQPVGSPLSLECTVEGTSNPNLYWYRQAAGRGLQLLFYSVGIGQISSEVPQNLSASRPQDRQFILSSKKLLLSDSGFYLCAWTTRQYNSPLHFGNGTRLTVT.